This TCR beta chain was captured by sequencing in a study of shared clonotypes between healthy human individuals. Terminally differentiated effector memory CD45RA+ cells were excluded by CCR7 positive selection of CD45RO-negative cells. Points on this clone: This specimen includes other DNA sequences encoding the same CDR3.

Sequencing used immunoSEQ multiplex PCR; TCRdb keeps in-frame clones, though not all of them. The table lists roughly 1,800,000 clones, approximately 94% of them singletons. This receptor was obtained from a man aged 18 to 30 in good health. The sequenced material came from naive CD8+ T cells sorted from blood.

The CDR3, as DNA: TGCGCCAGCAGCCAAGCACAGGGCTACGAGCAGTACTTC. Its translation is CASSQAQGYEQYF. The chain employs TRBV4-1 and TRBJ2-7, with a tentative D call TRBD1 (6 bases). The V end was cut by 1 base, the J end by 3 bases, with 7 bases between. Germline V CDR1 and CDR2: MGHRA, YSYEKL. The length of the CDR3 is 13 residues.